This T cell receptor beta chain was sequenced for a study of cytomegalovirus exposure and HLA in healthy donors. Study results and caveats: It was found in a later analysis that first-cohort TCR clusters tended to co-occur in the 100 to 150 validation repertoires.

TCRdb's table, derived via immunoSEQ multiplex PCR, lists solely in-frame clones and lacks some. Of about 140,000 clones in the sample, around 84% were seen once. Comments on this clone: No antigen is known for it.

The germline V gene encodes CDR1 SGHRS and CDR2 YFSETQ. The length of the CDR3 is 15 residues. The V gene lost 2 bases and the J gene lost 4 bases, with 14 bases spanning the gap. This receptor was identified in a man aged 18 to 30 in good health and CMV-seropositive. This chain links TRBV5-1 with TRBJ2-3; possibly TRBD1 for D (5 bases). Sample: PBMCs. The CDR3 region has the DNA TGCGCCAGCAGCTTACACAGGACGTACGCAGATACGCAGTATTTT. This gives the protein CASSLHRTYADTQYF.